The 20 T cell receptor beta chains in this list originate from one sample, sequenced in a study of CD8 T cells in Susac syndrome. Roughly 0.45 to 1 ug RNA was reverse transcribed with random hexamers. TCRdb used MiXCR to reprocess the immunoSEQ multiplex PCR reads, holding one entry per CDR3 protein. Seen here are some 300,000 distinct CDR3 sequences, 80% to 90% observed once, and the top ten hold over 0.095%. Sequencing input: CD8+ T cells from PBMCs. These TCRs come from a human donor with multiple sclerosis.

This rearrangement joins TRBV9 to TRBJ1-2; D is unresolved. Germline CDR1 SGDLS, CDR2 YYNGEE. The V end lost 3 bases, the J end lost 4 bases, and 10 bases lay between the germline ends. The CDR3 is made up of 13 amino acids. The CDR3 sequence: CASSEGRSYGYTF. The CDR3 nucleotides are TGTGCCAGCAGCGAGGGCAGGAGCTATGGCTACACCTTC.

This clonotype occurred a few times. The J gene is TRBJ2-7, the V gene TRBV20-1; possible D gene TRBD1, 5 bases. V gave up 2 bases and J gave up 1 base, with 9 bases separating them. In germline, CDR1 is DFQATT, CDR2 SNEGSKA (reference sequence). The CDR3 length is 13 residues. The CDR3 DNA follows: TGCAGTGCTAGAAAGGGGCTATCCTACGAGCAGTACTTC. Its protein is CSARKGLSYEQYF.

The chain links TRBV12-3 or TRBV12-4 to TRBJ1-6; TRBD1 matches at 8 bases. The CDR3 has 15 amino acids. V trimming: 2 bases; J trimming: 14 bases; junction bases outside the gene matches: 11. DNA for the CDR3: TGTGCCAGCAGTTTATCCGGACAGGGAGGGTCATCCCTCCACTTT. Its protein is CASSLSGQGGSSLHF.

The chain employs TRBV29-1 and TRBJ2-2; 7 nucleotides line up with TRBD2. Germline loops: CDR1 SQVTM, CDR2 ANQGSEA. The CDR3 is 15 residues long. CDR3 residues: CRGPGGSPLIGELFF. The CDR3 nucleotides read TGCAGGGGGCCAGGCGGGAGTCCCCTGATAGGGGAGCTGTTTTTT.

V is TRBV9 and J is TRBJ2-7; 10 bases agree with TRBD1. The germline gives CDR1 SGDLS, CDR2 YYNGEE. CDR3 length equals 14 residues. V shed 0 bases and J 4 bases; nucleotides not matched to a gene: 1. For the CDR3, the DNA is TGTGCCAGCAGCGTAGGGGACAGGGGTTACGAGCAGTACTTC. Its translation is CASSVGDRGYEQYF.

J is TRBJ2-1 and V is TRBV6-4; 10 positions agree with TRBD2. CDR1 MRHNA and CDR2 SNTAGT come from the germline V gene. This CDR3 is 16 amino acids long. The V and J ends lost 5 bases and 2 bases, in that order; junction bases with no gene match: 6. Here the CDR3 reads CASSTGLAATYNEQFF. For the CDR3, the DNA is TGTGCCAGCAGTACAGGACTAGCGGCAACCTACAATGAGCAGTTCTTC.

The chain joins TRBV27 to TRBJ2-7; D is perhaps TRBD2 (5 bases). The CDR3 extends over 14 amino acids. Germline lookup yields CDR1 MNHEY and CDR2 SMNVEV (reference sequence). V shed 2 bases and J shed 2 bases, with 10 bases lying between them. The CDR3 spells CASSLGSAAYEQYF. The CDR3 DNA reads as TGTGCCAGCAGTTTAGGGAGCGCAGCCTACGAGCAGTACTTC.

The rearrangement joins TRBV19 to TRBJ2-1, with TRBD2 matching 11 bases. Trimming removed 5 bases from V and 8 bases from J; junction bases left unmatched: 5. CDR1 and CDR2 from the germline V gene are LNHDA and SQIVND (reference sequence). The CDR3 totals 14 residues. The CDR3 here is CASSETSGTDEQFF. CDR3 bases: TGTGCCAGTAGTGAGACTAGCGGGACGGATGAGCAGTTCTTC.

This chain connects TRBV19 to TRBJ1-1; no reliable D call. Germline-derived CDR1 and CDR2 are LNHDA and SQIVND (reference sequence). This CDR3 is built from 13 residues. Trimming removed 1 base from V and 5 bases from J, with 8 bases in between. This chain's CDR3 is CASSIGRVTEAFF. DNA for the CDR3: TGTGCCAGTAGTATAGGAAGGGTGACTGAAGCTTTCTTT.

Note on this clonotype: Sequence at one end of the junction differs from germline and may be a read error. The chain joins TRBV18 to TRBJ2-6; D may match TRBD1 or TRBD2 (5 bases each). The CDR3 is made up of 15 amino acids. The germline V gene has CDR1 KGHSH and CDR2 LQKENI. Written as DNA, the CDR3 is TGTGCCAGCTCACCCCCCAGCTCCGGGGCCAACGCCCTGACTTTC. Translating it yields CASSPPSSGANALTF.

The chain employs TRBV12-3 or TRBV12-4 and TRBJ1-1; no clear D gene. V lost 2 bases and J 6 bases, leaving 10 bases between the germline ends. This CDR3 is built from 13 residues. As DNA, the CDR3 is TGTGCCAGCAGTTTATTCGAGGGCCCTGAAGCTTTCTTT. Protein: CASSLFEGPEAFF.

The CDR3 here is CASSLSFRESDEQFF. DNA for the CDR3: TGTGCCAGCAGCTTATCTTTCCGGGAGAGTGATGAGCAGTTCTTC. The rearrangement joins TRBV7-9 to TRBJ2-1; D is possibly TRBD2 (6 bases). Per the germline V gene, CDR1 is SEHNR and CDR2 is FQNEAQ (reference sequence). Trimming took 2 bases from V and 8 from J, leaving 16 bases between them. This CDR3 spans 15 amino acids.

The chain recombines TRBV28 with TRBJ2-7; D might be TRBD1 or TRBD2, each matching 6 bases. Germline CDR1 is MDHEN and CDR2 is SYDVKM. CDR3 length: 14 residues. The V gene lost 0 bases and the J gene lost 4 bases, with 10 bases spanning the gap. CDR3 nucleotide sequence: TGTGCCAGCAGTTTATGGGGGGGCAGGTACGAGCAGTACTTC. It encodes CASSLWGGRYEQYF.

The V call is TRBV12-5, the J call TRBJ1-5; TRBD1 might be the D (5 bases). With 5 bases removed from V and 11 bases from J, the gap between germline ends came to 16 bases. CDR1 is LGHNT and CDR2 is FRNRAP in the germline V gene. The CDR3 runs to 13 residues. DNA of the CDR3: TGTGCTAGTGGTGTGGACGCACCACAGGCCCAGCATTTT. Protein product: CASGVDAPQAQHF.

The rearrangement uses TRBV7-2 and TRBJ1-3, with unresolved D. Per the germline V gene, CDR1 is SGHTA and CDR2 is FQGNSA. This CDR3 contains 16 residues. V was trimmed by 5 bases and J by 0 bases, leaving 14 bases between them. CDR3 protein: CASSTLFRASGNTIYF. Written as DNA, the CDR3 is TGTGCCAGCAGCACACTCTTTCGGGCCTCTGGAAACACCATATATTTT.

The chain joins TRBV13 to TRBJ2-3; perhaps TRBD1 as D (5 bases). The V end lost 5 bases, the J end lost 5 bases, and 11 bases lay between the germline ends. The germline gives CDR1 PRHDT, CDR2 FYEKMQ (reference sequence). The CDR3 has 13 amino acids. The CDR3 DNA follows: TGTGCCAGCAGCAGGGGATTGGGAGATACGCAGTATTTT. Translated, it gives CASSRGLGDTQYF.

This clonotype was observed a single time. The CDR3 DNA is TGTGCCAGCAGCTTCCAGCGACTCACAGATACGCAGTATTTT. Its translation is CASSFQRLTDTQYF. The J gene is TRBJ2-3, the V gene TRBV7-9, with D unclear. Germline lookup yields CDR1 SEHNR and CDR2 FQNEAQ (reference sequence). V shed 3 bases and J shed 2 bases, with 9 bases lying between them. The CDR3 has 14 residues.

V usage is TRBV27 and J usage is TRBJ2-2; D might be TRBD1 or TRBD2, each matching 5 bases. Germline V gives CDR1 MNHEY, CDR2 SMNVEV (reference sequence). The CDR3 covers 14 residues. Trimming stripped 2 bases from V and 5 bases from J, with 9 bases between. The CDR3: CASSLIGGTGELFF. CDR3 DNA: TGTGCCAGCAGTTTAATTGGGGGAACCGGGGAGCTGTTTTTT.

V and J are TRBV19 and TRBJ1-1; no firm D call. There are 14 residues in the CDR3. Germline CDR1 LNHDA, CDR2 SQIVND (reference sequence). V was pared by 3 bases and J by 1 base, with 9 bases between. CDR3 protein: CASSINWGNTEAFF. The DNA of the CDR3 is TGTGCCAGTAGTATTAACTGGGGGAACACTGAAGCTTTCTTT.

The CDR3 loop is CASSQFHPPGADGYTF. CDR3 bases: TGTGCCAGCAGCCAATTTCATCCCCCCGGAGCAGATGGCTACACCTTC. The genes are TRBV9 and TRBJ1-2; D is ambiguous. CDR3 length: 16 amino acids. Trimming removed 4 bases from V and 6 bases from J, with 22 bases in between. Germline V lookup: CDR1 SGDLS, CDR2 YYNGEE.